The next 27 T cell receptor beta chains were all read from a single sample in a study of graft-versus-host responses after intestinal transplantation. Data came from immunoSEQ multiplex PCR; TCRdb stores just in-frame clones and leaves some out. The profile covers roughly 80,000 clones, with 92% appearing a single time and roughly 0.7% taken by the ten largest. Specimen: PBMCs, collected 98 days after intestinal transplantation. These receptors were collected from a human patient who received an intestinal transplant, so some T cells may come from the graft donor.

The V gene is TRBV28, the J gene TRBJ2-1, with D possibly matching TRBD2 (5 bases). Trimming took 6 bases from V and 6 from J, leaving 9 bases between them. The CDR3 consists of 12 residues. Germline values: CDR1 MDHEN, CDR2 SYDVKM. In DNA, the CDR3 is TGTGCCAGCAGGCTAGCAGGCAATGAGCAGTTCTTC. This translates into CASRLAGNEQFF.

This sequence joins TRBV10-1 and TRBJ2-1, with 14 bases matching TRBD2. The J segment lost 7 bases and the V segment lost 3 bases, leaving 5 bases of the junction unmatched. The CDR3 has 16 amino acids. The germline V gene encodes CDR1 WNHNN and CDR2 SYGVQD (reference sequence). CDR3 amino acids: CASSDPGTSGGNEQFF. CDR3 bases: TGCGCCAGCAGTGATCCCGGGACTAGCGGGGGAAATGAGCAGTTCTTC.

This clone was detected only once. The V and J genes are TRBV12-5 and TRBJ1-2; 8 bases agree with TRBD1. Unmatched junction bases numbered 12, after V lost 6 bases and J lost 0 bases. Looked up from germline, CDR1 is LGHNT and CDR2 is FRNRAP. The CDR3 is 17 residues long. CDR3 DNA sequence: TGTGCTAGTGGCCTGCCTCTACAGGGGGAGTCTAACTATGGCTACACCTTC. Protein sequence: CASGLPLQGESNYGYTF. The full variable domain, in which reference TRBV12-5 and TRBJ1-2 provide the parts outside the CDR3, is DARVTQTPRHKVTEMGQEVTMRCQPILGHNTVFWYRQTMMQGLELLAYFRNRAPLDDSGMPKDRFSAEMPDATLATLKIQPSEPRDSAVYFCASGLPLQGESNYGYTFGSGTRLTVV.

This chain connects TRBV5-1 to TRBJ1-5; a possible D gene is TRBD1 (6 bases). Germline loops: CDR1 SGHRS, CDR2 YFSETQ. V was pared by 0 bases and J by 7 bases, with 11 bases between. The CDR3 has 14 amino acids. The CDR3 loop is CASSLGLQGQPQHF. CDR3 in DNA: TGCGCCAGCAGCTTGGGTCTCCAGGGGCAGCCCCAGCATTTT.

The chain recombines TRBV7-2 with TRBJ1-2; D is possibly TRBD1 (6 bases). V gave up 1 base and J gave up 6 bases, with 12 bases separating them. The CDR3 extends over 14 amino acids. The germline CDR1 and CDR2 sequences are SGHTA and FQGNSA. The DNA for the CDR3 is TGTGCCAGCAGCTTAGATGGGGGGCTGGATGGCTACACCTTC. Translation: CASSLDGGLDGYTF.

This clone was counted between two and nine times. The chain combines TRBV5-4 with TRBJ2-7, with D unclear. The CDR3 consists of 11 residues. Per the germline V gene, CDR1 is SGHNT and CDR2 is YYREEE (reference sequence). Trimming removed 4 bases at V and 6 bases at J, with 8 bases between. The DNA for the CDR3 is TGTGCCAGCAGCCAGGACCGCGAGCAGTACTTC. Encoded protein: CASSQDREQYF.

V and J are TRBV28 and TRBJ2-7; weak D call: TRBD2 (5 bases). The V gene lost 2 bases and the J gene lost 2 bases, with 10 bases spanning the gap. The germline gives CDR1 MDHEN, CDR2 SYDVKM. This CDR3 is built from 14 residues. The CDR3 DNA is TGTGCCAGCAGTTTACTTTCTAGCACCTACGAGCAGTACTTC. It encodes CASSLLSSTYEQYF.

This clone has only one observation. This rearrangement joins TRBV7-9 to TRBJ2-1, with 8 nucleotides matching TRBD2. Germline values: CDR1 SEHNR, CDR2 FQNEAQ (reference sequence). The CDR3 runs to 13 residues. Unmatched junction bases numbered 2, after V lost 8 bases and J lost 2 bases. As DNA, the CDR3 is TGTGCCAGCGTCGGGGGGGCCTACAATGAGCAGTTCTTC. Its protein product is CASVGGAYNEQFF.

The chain employs TRBV5-4 and TRBJ1-2; 10 bases map to TRBD1. This CDR3 has 14 residues. CDR1 is SGHNT, CDR2 YYREEE, per germline (reference sequence). J gave up 3 bases and V 4 bases, and 3 bases lay outside the gene matches. The chain's CDR3 is CASSTGTGDYGYTF. The CDR3 DNA is TGTGCCAGCAGCACGGGGACAGGGGACTATGGCTACACCTTC.

This clone was seen a single time. This chain connects TRBV28 to TRBJ2-3; 8 bases agree with TRBD1. The CDR3 covers 18 residues. Germline assignment: CDR1 MDHEN and CDR2 SYDVKM. J gave up 2 bases and V 4 bases, and 14 bases lay outside the gene matches. The CDR3, as DNA: TGTGCCAGCAGTTGGCCCTCTAAACAGGGGGAAGTCACAGATACGCAGTATTTT. It yields the protein CASSWPSKQGEVTDTQYF.

This chain links TRBV5-4 with TRBJ2-2; D tentatively reads TRBD1 or TRBD2 (5 bases each). Germline V lookup: CDR1 SGHNT, CDR2 YYREEE (reference sequence). This CDR3 has 14 residues. Trimming pared 2 bases from V and 6 bases from J, leaving 11 bases between. The CDR3 is CASSLAVGPGELFF. The CDR3 DNA follows: TGTGCCAGCAGCTTAGCGGTGGGGCCCGGGGAGCTGTTTTTT.

V usage is TRBV10-2 and J usage is TRBJ2-3; 11 bases are shared with TRBD2. The CDR3 runs 16 residues. The germline CDR1 and CDR2 sequences are WSHSY and SAAADI. Losses at the gene ends were 0 bases for V and 2 bases for J; bases not matched to a gene: 1. DNA of the CDR3: TGCGCCAGCAGTGAGTCGACTAGCGGGGTCACAGATACGCAGTATTTT. Amino acid sequence: CASSESTSGVTDTQYF.

The table lists this clone with a count of one. The rearrangement uses TRBV18 and TRBJ1-2, with 7 nucleotides matching TRBD1. The CDR3 extends over 12 amino acids. CDR1 and CDR2 from the germline V gene are KGHSH and LQKENI. The J segment lost 7 bases and the V segment lost 5 bases, leaving 4 bases of the junction unmatched. This CDR3 is CASSSRQGGYTF. The CDR3 nucleotides are TGTGCCAGCTCATCTCGACAGGGTGGCTACACCTTC.

The V call is TRBV29-1, the J call TRBJ2-1, with 9 bases identical to TRBD2. Germline CDR1 SQVTM, CDR2 ANQGSEA. Trimming cost V 6 bases and J 4 bases; bases outside gene matches: 7. The CDR3 totals 14 residues. CDR3 loop: CSVDKRGDYNEQFF. CDR3 coding DNA: TGCAGCGTCGACAAGCGGGGGGATTACAATGAGCAGTTCTTC.

The V and J genes are TRBV5-6 and TRBJ2-1; maybe TRBD1 (5 bases). This CDR3 region has 14 residues. Trimming removed 0 bases from V and 8 bases from J, with 12 bases in between. Germline V gene data show CDR1 as SGHDT and CDR2 as YYEEEE. For the CDR3, the DNA is TGTGCCAGCAGCTTGGTAGTGGTCAGGGATGAGCAGTTCTTC. Amino acid sequence: CASSLVVVRDEQFF.

This clone was seen once. V usage is TRBV28 and J usage is TRBJ1-5; no clear D gene. Trimming removed 4 bases at V and 4 bases at J, with 5 bases between. CDR3 length: 12 amino acids. Germline V CDR1 and CDR2: MDHEN, SYDVKM. DNA of the CDR3: TGTGCCAGCAGTTCTCCTAATCAGCCCCAGCATTTT. It translates to CASSSPNQPQHF.

A word on this clone: The sample holds other DNA sequences that translate to the same CDR3. The chain employs TRBV4-2 and TRBJ1-5, with a possible D match to TRBD1 (5 bases). Germline CDR1 is LGHNA and CDR2 is YNFKEQ. The length of the CDR3 is 16 residues. V lost 0 bases to trimming and J lost 2 bases, with 11 bases between them. The CDR3 here is CASSQETGGGNQPQHF. The CDR3 DNA sequence: TGTGCCAGCAGCCAAGAAACAGGTGGGGGCAATCAGCCCCAGCATTTT.

The table lists this clone with a few counts. The chain links TRBV15 to TRBJ2-1, with 8 bases that match TRBD2. The CDR3 runs to 19 residues. Germline loops: CDR1 LNHNV, CDR2 YYDKDF (reference sequence). The ends lost 1 base at V and 7 bases at J; junction bases unmatched: 18. The CDR3 spells CATSRVPPPLAEKGNEQFF. The CDR3 region has the DNA TGTGCCACCAGCAGAGTCCCCCCCCCACTAGCGGAAAAAGGGAATGAGCAGTTCTTC.

The gene calls are TRBV27 and TRBJ2-1; D could derive from TRBD1 or TRBD2 (5 bases each). Trimming pared 2 bases from V and 5 bases from J, leaving 13 bases between. The CDR3 is 15 residues long. Germline V gene lookup returns CDR1 MNHEY and CDR2 SMNVEV (reference sequence). The CDR3 region is CASSLDGGADNEQFF. The DNA of the CDR3 is TGTGCCAGCAGTTTAGATGGGGGAGCAGACAATGAGCAGTTCTTC.

The chain joins TRBV5-4 to TRBJ2-7; D remains ambiguous. V lost 0 bases, J lost 5 bases, and 12 bases lay in between. CDR3 length: 14 amino acids. Germline V gene sequence: CDR1 SGHNT, CDR2 YYREEE (reference sequence). The CDR3 loop is CASSLAAGVDEQYF. CDR3 bases: TGTGCCAGCAGCTTGGCCGCAGGAGTAGACGAGCAGTACTTC.

About this clone itself: Different DNA sequences within this sample yield the same CDR3. This chain's CDR3 is CASGAGTDTQYF. CDR3 in DNA: TGTGCCAGCGGTGCGGGCACAGATACGCAGTATTTT. The chain uses TRBV6-5 and TRBJ2-3; no clear D gene. This CDR3 has 12 amino acids. With 8 bases removed from V and 1 base from J, the gap between germline ends came to 7 bases. The V gene's germline CDR1 is MNHEY and CDR2 SVGAGI.

V usage is TRBV5-5 and J usage is TRBJ1-2; D not certain. The V end lost 0 bases, the J end lost 3 bases, and 6 bases lay between the germline ends. Germline V gives CDR1 SGHKS, CDR2 YYEKEE (reference sequence). The CDR3 covers 13 residues. As DNA, the CDR3 is TGTGCCAGCAGCTTGGATGGAGACTATGGCTACACCTTC. Encoded protein: CASSLDGDYGYTF. Looking up the rest from reference TRBV5-5 and TRBJ1-2 gives the full variable domain: DAGVTQSPTHLIKTRGQQVTLRCSPISGHKSVSWYQQVLGQGPQFIFQYYEKEERGRGNFPDRFSARQFPNYSSELNVNALLLGDSALYLCASSLDGDYGYTFGSGTRLTVV.

This clone showed up just once. This chain connects TRBV15 to TRBJ2-7; the match to TRBD1 covers 11 bases. V was pared by 3 bases and J by 7 bases, with 2 bases of the junction left unmatched. Per germline, CDR1 LNHNV and CDR2 YYDKDF (reference sequence). The CDR3 runs 13 residues. CDR3 bases: TGTGCCACCAGCAGGGACAGGGGGCTTGAGCAGTACTTC. Its translation is CATSRDRGLEQYF.

The chain recombines TRBV7-3 with TRBJ2-5; D is uncertain. The CDR3 runs to 13 residues. Per germline, CDR1 SGHTA and CDR2 FQGTGA. V lost 2 bases to trimming and J lost 5 bases, with 9 bases between them. CDR3 nucleotide sequence: TGTGCCAGCAGCTTATCCTCCTCGGAGACCCAGTACTTC. Translating gives CASSLSSSETQYF.

This clone has only a few counts. This rearrangement joins TRBV10-2 to TRBJ1-6, with D maybe TRBD1 (6 bases). The CDR3 runs to 14 residues. Germline CDR1 reads WSHSY; CDR2 reads SAAADI. V dropped 3 bases and J dropped 9 bases, with 12 bases sitting between them. CDR3 loop: CASSDGRGISPLHF. CDR3 nucleotide sequence: TGCGCCAGCAGTGATGGCAGGGGTATTTCACCCCTCCACTTT.

The chain recombines TRBV6-1 with TRBJ1-2; D is possibly TRBD1 (5 bases). In germline, CDR1 is MNHNS, CDR2 SASEGT. The CDR3 covers 13 residues. V lost 8 bases and J lost 4, with 14 bases in between. CDR3 sequence reads: CASRREGSYGYTF. The CDR3 coding sequence is TGTGCCAGCCGTAGAGAGGGGAGCTATGGCTACACCTTC.

The chain uses TRBV27 and TRBJ2-5; 7 nucleotides align to TRBD2. With V trimmed by 6 bases and J by 3 bases, 4 bases remained unmatched. Germline lookup yields CDR1 MNHEY and CDR2 SMNVEV (reference sequence). This CDR3 spans 13 amino acids. The CDR3 region has the DNA TGTGCCAGCAGGTGGGGAGGGGAAGAGACCCAGTACTTC. It translates to CASRWGGEETQYF.